This TCR beta chain originates from a study of blood T cell repertoires in COVID-19. The overall study: Sample material is recorded as cDNA or gDNA derived from T cells, B-cell-depleted T cells, or PBMCs.

The V segment lost 2 bases and the J segment 4 bases; nucleotides outside the gene matches: 10. Germline values: CDR1 LGHNA, CDR2 YSLEER. The length of the CDR3 is 16 residues. The assay was immunoSEQ multiplex PCR, and TCRdb's table has in-frame clones only and misses some. The profile shows fewer than 250,000 clones, about four fifths of them singletons. Those enrolled, adults aged roughly 18 to 95 years, came from some 23 US areas. No more than 2 weeks before study entry, exposed participants had met a case of COVID-19. Sample: PBMCs or T cells enriched from blood (not recorded which). This chain links TRBV4-3 with TRBJ1-1; TRBD1 agrees at 7 bases. This receptor was obtained from a woman aged 40-49 years who had been exposed to COVID-19. CDR3 in amino acids: CASSQQLTGKGTEAFF. The CDR3 DNA reads TGCGCCAGCAGCCAACAACTGACAGGGAAGGGCACTGAAGCTTTCTTT.